These 6 T cell receptor beta chains share one sample of origin, sequenced in a study of T cell responses to AZD1222 COVID-19 vaccine. Assay: immunoSEQ multiplex PCR; the TCRdb copy retains only in-frame clones and omits some. The data hold about 69,000 clones, with less than 90% observed a single time. The sample consisted of peripheral blood, taken 28 days after the second AZD1222 dose. The receptor source for this set is an adult who received the AZD1222 COVID-19 vaccine.

V and J are TRBV5-1 and TRBJ1-4; 7 bases line up with TRBD1. Germline V CDR1 and CDR2: SGHRS, YFSETQ. V shed 4 bases, J shed 0 bases, and the junction held 9 bases outside the gene matches. This CDR3 spans 17 amino acids. This chain's CDR3 is CASSTGQTFPTNEKLFF. Written as DNA, the CDR3 is TGCGCCAGCAGCACGGGACAGACCTTTCCAACTAATGAAAAACTGTTTTTT.

The gene calls are TRBV10-3 and TRBJ1-6; 7 nucleotides match TRBD1. From germline, CDR1 is ENHRY and CDR2 SYGVKD. V trimming: 6 bases; J trimming: 8 bases; junction bases outside the gene matches: 13. This CDR3 is 16 amino acids long. The CDR3 reads CAISRGTDRDDSPLHF. Here the CDR3 DNA reads TGTGCCATCAGCAGAGGAACCGACAGGGATGATTCACCCCTCCACTTT.

This chain links TRBV2 with TRBJ1-1; maybe TRBD1 (5 bases). Germline lookup yields CDR1 SNHLY and CDR2 FYNNEI. There are 15 residues in the CDR3. V lost 5 bases, J lost 0 bases, and 13 bases lay in between. The CDR3 loop reads CASSRGGNMNTEAFF. The DNA for the CDR3 is TGTGCCAGCAGTAGGGGCGGGAACATGAACACTGAAGCTTTCTTT. Filled out from reference TRBV2 and TRBJ1-1, the complete variable domain reads EPEVTQTPSHQVTQMGQEVILRCVPISNHLYFYWYRQILGQKVEFLVSFYNNEISEKSEIFDDQFSVERPDGSNFTLKIRSTKLEDSAMYFCASSRGGNMNTEAFFGQGTRLTVV.

In this sample, this clone turned up once. The chain uses TRBV6-5 and TRBJ1-1; the D is unclear. Germline V lookup: CDR1 MNHEY, CDR2 SVGAGI. CDR3 size: 14 residues. Trimming pared 7 bases from V and 0 bases from J, leaving 12 bases between. The CDR3 is CASTNRVMNTEAFF. For the CDR3, the DNA is TGTGCCAGCACCAACCGGGTTATGAACACTGAAGCTTTCTTT.

This clone showed up just once. This chain links TRBV10-3 with TRBJ1-1, with D possibly matching TRBD1 (5 bases). This CDR3 region has 14 residues. Germline assignment: CDR1 ENHRY and CDR2 SYGVKD. The V gene lost 3 bases and the J gene lost 5 bases, with 13 bases spanning the gap. The CDR3 DNA follows: TGTGCCATCAGTGAACAGGTCGCGGGAACTGAAGCTTTCTTT. Its translation: CAISEQVAGTEAFF.

The chain carries TRBV5-1 and TRBJ1-6; 7 bases line up with TRBD1. The J segment lost 3 bases and the V segment lost 4 bases, leaving 7 bases of the junction unmatched. There are 16 residues in the CDR3. The germline CDR1 and CDR2 sequences are SGHRS and YFSETQ. CDR3 DNA: TGCGCCAGCAGCCGGGGGGACAGCTTCTATAATTCACCCCTCCACTTT. This gives the protein CASSRGDSFYNSPLHF.